This T cell receptor (beta chain) comes out of a study of cytotoxic CD8 clonotypes in ibrutinib-treated CLL. Study-level points and caveats: Sustained-remission patients were sampled at different times than progressing patients were.

The repertoire was sequenced with immunoSEQ multiplex PCR; TCRdb's copy has only in-frame clones and lacks some. Of some 140,000 clones listed, about 85% are singletons. Note on this clone: The antigen remains undetermined.

V lost 5 bases, J lost 0 bases, and 14 bases lay in between. This CDR3 region has 16 residues. CDR1 SGHTA and CDR2 FQGNSA come from the germline V gene. The V and J genes are TRBV7-2 and TRBJ2-4; a possible D gene is TRBD2 (6 bases). This receptor was identified in a human donor with chronic lymphocytic leukemia. Sample: PBMCs, taken after 24 months of ibrutinib treatment. CDR3 sequence reads: CASSAGRILAKNIQYF. In DNA, the CDR3 is TGTGCCAGCAGCGCGGGACGGATTCTAGCCAAAAACATTCAGTACTTC.